This record looks at one T cell receptor beta chain sequence and its context. These data are taken from a study of technical replicates of blood from a handful of donors. The table came from immunoSEQ multiplex PCR; TCRdb's copy has only in-frame clones and leaves some out. The table has around 65,000 clones, approximately 86% seen once. This TCR came from a human donor in good health. Some clones in this sample may be carry-over from other donors' samples. Sequencing input: PBMCs.

In DNA form, the CDR3 reads TGTGCCAGCAGCCCCCGTGGTGGCGGGGGAGCTAACACCGGGGAGCTGTTTTTT. This sequence encodes CASSPRGGGGANTGELFF. The chain links TRBV9 to TRBJ2-2, with 7 bases aligning to TRBD2. Germline V gene sequence: CDR1 SGDLS, CDR2 YYNGEE. The CDR3 loop spans 18 amino acids. The V segment lost 4 bases and the J segment 2 bases; nucleotides outside the gene matches: 14.